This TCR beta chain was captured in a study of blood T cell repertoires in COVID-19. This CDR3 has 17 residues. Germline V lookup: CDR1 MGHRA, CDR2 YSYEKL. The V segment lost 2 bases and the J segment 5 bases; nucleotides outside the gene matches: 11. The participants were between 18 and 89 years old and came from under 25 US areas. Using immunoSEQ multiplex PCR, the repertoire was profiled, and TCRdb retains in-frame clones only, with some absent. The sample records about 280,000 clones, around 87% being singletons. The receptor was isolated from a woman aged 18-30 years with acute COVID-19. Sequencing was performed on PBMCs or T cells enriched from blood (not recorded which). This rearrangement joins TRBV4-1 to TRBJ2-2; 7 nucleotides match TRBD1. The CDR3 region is CASSQLSYRGRTGELFF. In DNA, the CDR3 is TGCGCCAGCAGCCAACTGAGTTACAGGGGTCGGACCGGGGAGCTGTTTTTT.